The 6 T cell receptor beta chains in this list originate from one sample, sequenced in a study of blood T cell repertoires in COVID-19. Sequencing used immunoSEQ multiplex PCR; TCRdb keeps in-frame clones, though not all of them. This sample has roughly 250,000 clones; 85% to 95% occur once, and the top ten carry approximately 2%. The sample taken for sequencing was PBMCs or T cells enriched from blood (not recorded which). Source of these receptors: a woman aged 18-29 years who had recovered from COVID-19.

The V call is TRBV18, the J call TRBJ2-6; D is perhaps TRBD2 (5 bases). The germline V gene has CDR1 KGHSH and CDR2 LQKENI. CDR3 size: 17 residues. The V end was cut by 0 bases, the J end by 0 bases, with 9 bases between. The CDR3 nucleotides read TGTGCCAGCTCACCACCGTTGCGGGTCTCTGGGGCCAACGTCCTGACTTTC. This gives the protein CASSPPLRVSGANVLTF.

This rearrangement joins TRBV15 to TRBJ2-7; maybe TRBD2 (5 bases). Per the germline V gene, CDR1 is LNHNV and CDR2 is YYDKDF (reference sequence). CDR3 length: 15 amino acids. Trimming shortened V by 0 bases and J by 2 bases, and 11 bases separated the two germline ends. CDR3 protein: CATSREGYGAYEQYF. As DNA, the CDR3 is TGTGCCACCAGCAGAGAGGGGTACGGGGCCTACGAGCAGTACTTC.

J is TRBJ1-2 and V is TRBV19; no definite D call. CDR1 and CDR2 (germline): LNHDA, SQIVND (reference sequence). The CDR3 covers 15 residues. V dropped 6 bases and J dropped 6 bases, with 20 bases sitting between them. The CDR3 coding sequence is TGTGCCAGTAGCCCCGCGGTAGATTCGTATAATGGCTACACCTTC. This codes for CASSPAVDSYNGYTF.

The CDR3 here is CASSFPNTEAFF. CDR3 bases: TGTGCCAGCAGCTTCCCAAACACTGAAGCTTTCTTT. The V and J genes are TRBV7-2 and TRBJ1-1; D gene ambiguous. V gave up 3 bases and J gave up 2 bases, with 4 bases separating them. The germline V gene encodes CDR1 SGHTA and CDR2 FQGNSA. This CDR3 spans 12 amino acids.

The chain employs TRBV7-3 and TRBJ1-6; a possible D gene is TRBD1 (5 bases). Deletions cut 5 bases from V and 3 bases from J, with 11 bases between. Germline CDR1 and CDR2: SGHTA and FQGTGA. The CDR3 length is 15 residues. CDR3 nucleotide sequence: TGTGCCAGCAGCCTACGCGGGGGCTATAATTCACCCCTCCACTTT. Encoded protein: CASSLRGGYNSPLHF.

This chain's CDR3 is CASSPPAGSADTQYF. The CDR3 DNA is TGTGCCAGCAGCCCTCCTGCGGGATCTGCAGATACGCAGTATTTT. The V gene is TRBV5-4, the J gene TRBJ2-3; maybe TRBD2 (6 bases). Germline CDR1 is SGHNT and CDR2 is YYREEE (reference sequence). The CDR3 is 15 residues long. The ends were cut back, 4 bases at V and 4 bases at J, with 16 bases in the middle.